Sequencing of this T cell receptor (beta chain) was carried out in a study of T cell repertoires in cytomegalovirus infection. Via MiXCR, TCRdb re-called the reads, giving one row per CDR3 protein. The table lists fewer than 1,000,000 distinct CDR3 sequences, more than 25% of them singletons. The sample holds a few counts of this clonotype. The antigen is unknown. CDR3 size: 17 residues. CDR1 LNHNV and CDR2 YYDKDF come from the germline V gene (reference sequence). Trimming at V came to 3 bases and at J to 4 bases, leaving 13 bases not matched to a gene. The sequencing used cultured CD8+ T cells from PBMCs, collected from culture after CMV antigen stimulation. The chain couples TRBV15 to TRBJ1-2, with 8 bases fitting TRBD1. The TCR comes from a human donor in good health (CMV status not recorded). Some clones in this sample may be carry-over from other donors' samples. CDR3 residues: CATSRGQGADFGYGYTF. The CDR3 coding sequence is TGTGCCACCAGCAGGGGGCAGGGGGCGGACTTTGGCTATGGCTACACCTTC.